This TCR beta chain was identified during a study of shared clonotypes between healthy human individuals. V gave up 6 bases and J gave up 5 bases, with 16 bases separating them. Germline V lookup: CDR1 MGHRA, CDR2 YSYEKL. This CDR3 has 14 amino acids. A CD45RA+ naive subset and a CD45RA-negative memory subset were split from CD4+ cells. TCRdb keeps only in-frame clones here, not all; method: immunoSEQ multiplex PCR. This table holds millions of clones, about 95% found once. The specimen was naive CD4+ T cells sorted from blood. As to subset: CD45RA+ positively selected. The V and J genes are TRBV4-1 and TRBJ1-2; possible D gene TRBD1, 5 bases. This receptor was taken from a young man in good health. CDR3 region: CASSPPGTPYGYTF. The CDR3 region has the DNA TGCGCCAGCAGTCCACCTGGGACCCCTTATGGCTACACCTTC.